The rows below give T cell receptor beta chains drawn from one sample of a study of blood T cell repertoires in COVID-19. Sequencing was performed with immunoSEQ multiplex PCR; in TCRdb, only in-frame clones are kept and a portion is missing. The data contain about 150,000 clones, over 75% of them singletons. The sample taken for sequencing was peripheral blood. These receptors all come from a man between 70 and 80 years old who had recovered from COVID-19. Each CDR3 is given with its conserved first and last residue. The order of the fields is D gene, V gene, J gene, clone size, CDR3 protein, CDR3 DNA. D genes are given only for firm matches. The size field is filled for only some rows; it gives once, few, many or a size class.

d_call: TRBD1
v_call: TRBV7-2
j_call: TRBJ1-4
clone_size: .
cdr3_aa: CASSRDRGHEKLFF
cdr3_nt: TGTGCCAGCAGCCGTGACAGGGGGCATGAAAAACTGTTTTTT

d_call: TRBD1
v_call: TRBV2
j_call: TRBJ1-5
clone_size: .
cdr3_aa: CASHDRGLYQPQHF
cdr3_nt: TGTGCCAGCCACGACAGGGGGCTTTATCAGCCCCAGCATTTT

d_call: .
v_call: TRBV5-1
j_call: TRBJ2-7
clone_size: .
cdr3_aa: CASSLNPTYEQYF
cdr3_nt: TGCGCCAGCAGCTTGAATCCTACCTACGAGCAGTACTTC

d_call: TRBD1
v_call: TRBV29-1
j_call: TRBJ1-1
clone_size: .
cdr3_aa: CSAINRDRGSIAFF
cdr3_nt: TGCAGCGCCATAAACCGGGACAGGGGTTCTATAGCTTTCTTT

d_call: TRBD1
v_call: TRBV5-4
j_call: TRBJ2-7
clone_size: few
cdr3_aa: CASSWGTAYEQYF
cdr3_nt: TGTGCCAGCAGCTGGGGGACAGCCTACGAGCAGTACTTC

d_call: .
v_call: TRBV11-2
j_call: TRBJ1-1
clone_size: .
cdr3_aa: CASSLDLAGEAFF
cdr3_nt: TGTGCCAGCAGCTTAGATTTGGCGGGTGAAGCTTTCTTT

d_call: .
v_call: TRBV28
j_call: TRBJ2-3
clone_size: .
cdr3_aa: CASSFKGGASTDTQYF
cdr3_nt: TGTGCCAGCAGTTTTAAAGGCGGGGCAAGCACAGATACGCAGTATTTT

d_call: TRBD2
v_call: TRBV5-8
j_call: TRBJ2-3
clone_size: .
cdr3_aa: CASSRGLAESFLTDTQYF
cdr3_nt: TGTGCCAGCAGCCGGGGACTAGCGGAGTCGTTCCTCACAGATACGCAGTATTTT

d_call: .
v_call: TRBV6-5
j_call: TRBJ1-5
clone_size: .
cdr3_aa: CASSSDLRGQPQHF
cdr3_nt: TGTGCCAGCAGTTCCGACCTCAGGGGACAGCCCCAGCATTTT

d_call: .
v_call: TRBV16
j_call: TRBJ1-4
clone_size: .
cdr3_aa: CASSPLTAQNEKLFF
cdr3_nt: TGTGCCAGCAGCCCACTGACAGCCCAGAATGAAAAACTGTTTTTT

d_call: TRBD2
v_call: TRBV27
j_call: TRBJ2-7
clone_size: .
cdr3_aa: CASSLFFGASGSYEQYF
cdr3_nt: TGTGCCAGCAGTTTATTTTTTGGGGCTAGCGGGAGCTACGAGCAGTACTTC

d_call: TRBD1
v_call: TRBV6-6
j_call: TRBJ2-6
clone_size: .
cdr3_aa: CASSHRDRGLTGANVLTF
cdr3_nt: TGTGCCAGCAGTCACCGGGACAGGGGATTAACTGGGGCCAACGTCCTGACTTTC

d_call: .
v_call: TRBV6-5
j_call: TRBJ2-1
clone_size: .
cdr3_aa: CASRYLAGTNEQFF
cdr3_nt: TGTGCCAGCAGATACCTGGCGGGAACCAATGAGCAGTTCTTC

d_call: .
v_call: TRBV27
j_call: TRBJ2-3
clone_size: .
cdr3_aa: CASRGHSGTDTQYF
cdr3_nt: TGTGCCAGCAGGGGGCATTCTGGCACAGATACGCAGTATTTT

d_call: .
v_call: TRBV5-6
j_call: TRBJ1-2
clone_size: .
cdr3_aa: CASSLTDRYPTF
cdr3_nt: TGTGCCAGCAGCTTAACTGACAGGTATCCCACCTTC

d_call: TRBD2
v_call: TRBV18
j_call: TRBJ2-1
clone_size: .
cdr3_aa: CASSIKAGNSYNEQFF
cdr3_nt: TGTGCCAGCTCAATTAAAGCGGGAAATTCCTACAATGAGCAGTTCTTC

d_call: .
v_call: TRBV9
j_call: TRBJ2-7
clone_size: .
cdr3_aa: CASSVNTGSSYEQYF
cdr3_nt: TGTGCCAGCAGCGTAAATACAGGTAGCTCCTACGAGCAGTACTTC

d_call: .
v_call: TRBV4-3
j_call: TRBJ1-2
clone_size: .
cdr3_aa: CASSQDSQSPGGYTF
cdr3_nt: TGCGCCAGCAGCCAAGATTCGCAGTCCCCGGGGGGCTACACCTTC

d_call: .
v_call: TRBV28
j_call: TRBJ2-7
clone_size: .
cdr3_aa: CASSSGSGSEQYF
cdr3_nt: TGTGCCAGCAGTTCCGGGTCGGGGAGCGAGCAGTACTTC

d_call: TRBD1
v_call: TRBV5-8
j_call: TRBJ2-7
clone_size: .
cdr3_aa: CASGQAYEQYF
cdr3_nt: TGTGCCAGTGGACAGGCCTACGAGCAGTACTTC

d_call: .
v_call: TRBV30
j_call: TRBJ2-3
clone_size: once
cdr3_aa: CAWSVGGSTDTQYF
cdr3_nt: TGTGCCTGGAGTGTAGGTGGGAGTACAGATACGCAGTATTTT

d_call: .
v_call: TRBV28
j_call: TRBJ2-7
clone_size: .
cdr3_aa: CASSRPGNPHPYEQYF
cdr3_nt: TGTGCCAGCAGTCGTCCAGGGAACCCGCACCCCTACGAGCAGTACTTC

d_call: TRBD1
v_call: TRBV5-1
j_call: TRBJ1-1
clone_size: .
cdr3_aa: CASSTGQENTEAFF
cdr3_nt: TGCGCCAGCAGCACCGGACAGGAAAACACTGAAGCTTTCTTT

d_call: TRBD2
v_call: TRBV27
j_call: TRBJ2-3
clone_size: .
cdr3_aa: CASRGGSTVTDTQYF
cdr3_nt: TGTGCCAGCAGGGGCGGGAGTACAGTGACAGATACGCAGTATTTT

d_call: .
v_call: TRBV6-1
j_call: TRBJ1-5
clone_size: once
cdr3_aa: CASSELGSGSYQPQHF
cdr3_nt: TGTGCCAGCAGTGAACTTGGCAGCGGGTCATATCAGCCCCAGCATTTT

d_call: .
v_call: TRBV30
j_call: TRBJ1-2
clone_size: .
cdr3_aa: CAWSVRGTNYGYTF
cdr3_nt: TGTGCCTGGAGTGTACGAGGAACCAACTATGGCTACACCTTC

d_call: .
v_call: TRBV19
j_call: TRBJ1-5
clone_size: .
cdr3_aa: CASSIVGSAPNQPQHF
cdr3_nt: TGTGCCAGTAGTATAGTGGGCAGTGCCCCCAATCAGCCCCAGCATTTT

d_call: TRBD1
v_call: TRBV9
j_call: TRBJ2-1
clone_size: .
cdr3_aa: CASSGVGGQGGYNEQFF
cdr3_nt: TGTGCCAGCAGCGGGGTTGGCGGACAGGGGGGTTACAATGAGCAGTTCTTC

d_call: .
v_call: TRBV6-1
j_call: TRBJ2-1
clone_size: .
cdr3_aa: CASSDPSGGTYNEQFF
cdr3_nt: TGTGCCAGCAGTGACCCTTCTGGGGGGACCTACAATGAGCAGTTCTTC

d_call: .
v_call: TRBV10-1
j_call: TRBJ2-1
clone_size: .
cdr3_aa: CASSDKGTTNEQFF
cdr3_nt: TGCGCCAGCAGTGATAAAGGGACAACCAATGAGCAGTTCTTC

d_call: TRBD1
v_call: TRBV5-5
j_call: TRBJ2-7
clone_size: .
cdr3_aa: CASSLEGGAYEQYF
cdr3_nt: TGTGCCAGCAGCTTGGAAGGGGGCGCTTACGAGCAGTACTTC